The clone carrying this TCR beta chain was observed many times. What it binds is not known. Amplified TCR beta CDR3 regions came from RNA transcripts. HTBI primers drove first-round RT-PCR of the TCR CDR3. TCRdb redid the calling of the multiplex PCR reads with MiXCR, one entry per CDR3 protein. The table has 700,000 to 850,000 distinct CDR3 sequences, 30% to 40% seen once. Those with hyperthyroidism were 18 to 65 years old, newly diagnosed, and ill for under 2 months. Patients were excluded for uncontrolled infection, other autoimmune disease, pregnancy or lactation. These data originate in a study of T cells in Graves' hyperthyroidism and ophthalmopathy. Overall study context: Peripheral blood was secured at the point of initial diagnosis, before any treatment. Points from the study as a whole: Ophthalmopathy was model-predicted a median roughly six months pre-onset.

CDR1 SNHLY and CDR2 FYNNEI come from the germline V gene. Trimming took off 7 bases at V and 3 bases at J, with 12 bases between the two ends. The CDR3 is 13 amino acids. The sequence came from a woman between 40 and 50 years old with Graves' hyperthyroidism. Sequencing was carried out using blood. The chain carries TRBV2 and TRBJ1-2, with TRBD1 as a possible D gene (5 bases). In nucleotides, the CDR3 is TGTGCCAGCATTCAGGACACGGACTATGGCTACACCTTC. It translates to CASIQDTDYGYTF.